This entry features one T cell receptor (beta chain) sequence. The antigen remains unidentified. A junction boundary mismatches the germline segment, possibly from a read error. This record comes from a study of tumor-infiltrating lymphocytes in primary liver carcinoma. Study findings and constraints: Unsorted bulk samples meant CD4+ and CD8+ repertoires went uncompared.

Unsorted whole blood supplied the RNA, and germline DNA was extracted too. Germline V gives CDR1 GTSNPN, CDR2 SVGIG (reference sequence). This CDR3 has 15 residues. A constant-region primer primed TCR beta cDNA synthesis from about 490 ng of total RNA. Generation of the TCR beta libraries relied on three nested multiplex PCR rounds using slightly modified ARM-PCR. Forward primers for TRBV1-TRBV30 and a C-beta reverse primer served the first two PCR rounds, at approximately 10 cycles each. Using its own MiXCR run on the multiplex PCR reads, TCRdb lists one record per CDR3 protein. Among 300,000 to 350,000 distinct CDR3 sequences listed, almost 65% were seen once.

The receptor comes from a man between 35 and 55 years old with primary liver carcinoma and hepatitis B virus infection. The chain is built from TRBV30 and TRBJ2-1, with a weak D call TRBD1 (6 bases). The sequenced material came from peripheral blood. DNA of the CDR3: TGTGCCTGGAGTGTACCAGGGACAAAATACAATGACCAGTTCTTC. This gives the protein CAWSVPGTKYNDQFF.